The present TCR beta chain was sequenced within a study of shared clonotypes between healthy human individuals. The V gene lost 0 bases and the J gene lost 2 bases, with 5 bases spanning the gap. In germline, CDR1 is SGHVS, CDR2 FQNEAQ. The CDR3 is made up of 13 amino acids. General study results and limits: Since donors were few, the genetic and exposure-history diversity represented was limited.

This clone was observed a single time. Its specificity is unknown. Additional DNA sequences in this sample encode the identical CDR3. Naive-designated CD8 cells lacked CD45RO, were positively enriched for CCR7, and omitted terminally differentiated effector memory CD45RA+ cells. The protocol was immunoSEQ multiplex PCR, while the TCRdb copy is restricted to in-frame clones and leaves out a portion. The sample yields millions of clones, about 93% seen once. The rearrangement links TRBV7-8 to TRBJ2-7, with D unresolved. Material for sequencing was naive CD8+ T cells from PBMCs. The source of this sequence is a man younger than 35 in good health. Some clones in this sample may be carry-over from other donors' samples. The CDR3 loop reads CASSLARTYEQYF. The CDR3 DNA reads TGTGCCAGCAGCTTAGCGCGAACCTACGAGCAGTACTTC.